This passage covers 21 T cell receptor beta chains from one sample sequenced in a study of blood T cell repertoires in COVID-19. Clones were sequenced by immunoSEQ multiplex PCR, and TCRdb holds only the in-frame ones, with some missing. This sample has fewer than 150,000 clones; under 85% occur once, and the top ten carry about 20%. The material sequenced was PBMCs or T cells enriched from blood (not recorded which). The receptor set was obtained from a man younger than 45 who had recovered from COVID-19.

The genes are TRBV27 and TRBJ1-1, with D possibly matching TRBD1 (5 bases). V was clipped by 5 bases and J by 5 bases, with 15 bases between them. This CDR3 has 14 residues. Germline-derived CDR1 and CDR2 are MNHEY and SMNVEV (reference sequence). The CDR3 spells CASSPVGGWTEAFF. In nucleotides, the CDR3 is TGTGCCAGCAGTCCGGTCGGGGGTTGGACTGAAGCTTTCTTT.

This chain connects TRBV6-5 to TRBJ2-6; 10 bases align to TRBD2. The CDR3 has 16 residues. Germline V CDR1 and CDR2: MNHEY, SVGAGI. The trim removed 4 bases at V and 8 bases at J, leaving 8 bases unmatched. DNA of the CDR3: TGTGCCAGCAGTTCGCTAGCGGGAGAAGGTACCAACGTCCTGACTTTC. It encodes CASSSLAGEGTNVLTF.

The rearrangement links TRBV19 to TRBJ2-1; TRBD1 aligns across 10 bases. The CDR3 totals 14 residues. J lost 8 bases, V lost 4 bases, and 5 bases had no gene match. CDR1 LNHDA and CDR2 SQIVND come from the germline V gene (reference sequence). CDR3 region: CASSRGTGVYEQFF. In DNA, the CDR3 is TGTGCCAGTAGTAGGGGGACAGGGGTGTATGAGCAGTTCTTC.

This sequence joins TRBV18 and TRBJ2-2; D unresolved. Germline CDR1 KGHSH, CDR2 LQKENI. Trimming cost V 0 bases and J 1 base, with 9 bases left between them. CDR3 length: 16 amino acids. The DNA for the CDR3 is TGTGCCAGCTCACCACCTGCCGGGTGGAACACCGGGGAGCTGTTTTTT. It is translated as CASSPPAGWNTGELFF.

The rearrangement uses TRBV5-1 and TRBJ1-5; 7 nucleotides align to TRBD1. The J segment lost 8 bases and the V segment lost 4 bases, leaving 9 bases of the junction unmatched. Germline-derived CDR1 and CDR2 are SGHRS and YFSETQ. The length of the CDR3 is 14 residues. The CDR3 DNA is TGCGCCAGCAGCCTTACAGGGGCCACGGAGCCCCAGCATTTT. Its translation is CASSLTGATEPQHF.

This clone was observed a single time. V usage is TRBV3-1 (or the pseudogene TRBV3-2) and J usage is TRBJ2-3; D is unresolved. This CDR3 comprises 14 residues. Germline assignment: CDR1 LGHDT and CDR2 YNNKEL (reference sequence). The V end lost 0 bases, the J end lost 8 bases, and 12 bases lay between the germline ends. The CDR3 protein is CASSQDPVRGTQYF. CDR3 sequence (DNA): TGTGCCAGCAGCCAAGATCCAGTCCGTGGTACGCAGTATTTT.

This clone turned up a few times. The chain recombines TRBV19 with TRBJ2-1, with D unresolved. There are 11 residues in the CDR3. Trimming took 7 bases from V and 6 from J, leaving 7 bases between them. CDR1 is LNHDA and CDR2 is SQIVND in the germline V gene (reference sequence). CDR3 bases: TGTGCCAGTATCCTCGGCAATGAGCAGTTCTTC. Residues: CASILGNEQFF.

The table lists this clone with a count of one. The V and J genes are TRBV27 and TRBJ1-1; D gene ambiguous. V was shortened by 3 bases and J by 1 base, with 6 bases between the two germline ends. The CDR3 is made up of 13 amino acids. Germline V gene sequence: CDR1 MNHEY, CDR2 SMNVEV (reference sequence). CDR3 amino acids: CASSLYGNTEAFF. The CDR3, as DNA: TGTGCCAGCAGTTTGTACGGGAACACTGAAGCTTTCTTT.

The chain carries TRBV3-1 (or the pseudogene TRBV3-2) and TRBJ2-3; the match to TRBD2 covers 8 bases. This CDR3 is 14 amino acids long. The J segment lost 4 bases and the V segment lost 5 bases, leaving 5 bases of the junction unmatched. The germline CDR1 and CDR2 sequences are LGHDT and YNNKEL (reference sequence). DNA of the CDR3: TGTGCCAGCAGCACTCCTAGCGGGCCAGATACGCAGTATTTT. Translating it yields CASSTPSGPDTQYF.

This chain joins TRBV6-2 or TRBV6-3 and TRBJ2-5, with TRBD1 matching over 9 bases. Unmatched junction bases numbered 8, after V lost 4 bases and J lost 5 bases. The CDR3 length is 15 residues. CDR1 is MNHEY, CDR2 SVGEGT, per germline. This chain's CDR3 is CASSWRTGQGETQYF. In DNA form, the CDR3 reads TGTGCCAGCAGTTGGCGGACAGGACAGGGGGAGACCCAGTACTTC.

This rearrangement joins TRBV6-6 to TRBJ2-3; 10 nucleotides line up with TRBD2. J was trimmed by 0 bases and V by 2 bases; bases with no gene match: 2. This CDR3 spans 16 amino acids. The germline CDR1 and CDR2 sequences are MNHNY and SVGAGI (reference sequence). CDR3 in DNA: TGTGCCAGCAGTTACCCACTAGCGGGGAGCACAGATACGCAGTATTTT. Its protein is CASSYPLAGSTDTQYF.

The rearrangement links TRBV19 to TRBJ1-6, with D hard to call. The germline V gene has CDR1 LNHDA and CDR2 SQIVND (reference sequence). Deletions cut 4 bases from V and 8 bases from J, with 9 bases between. The CDR3 is made up of 13 amino acids. The CDR3 DNA sequence: TGTGCCAGTAGTAGAGTACGAGATTCACCCCTCCACTTT. It is translated as CASSRVRDSPLHF.

The chain is built from TRBV19 and TRBJ1-1, with unresolved D. Trimming left V 0 bases short and J 4 bases short, with 6 bases between. CDR3 length equals 13 residues. CDR1 LNHDA and CDR2 SQIVND come from the germline V gene (reference sequence). The CDR3 DNA reads TGTGCCAGTAGTATAGATCCTATCACTGAAGCTTTCTTT. It encodes CASSIDPITEAFF.

The J gene is TRBJ2-6, the V gene TRBV9; a possible D gene is TRBD1 (6 bases). The V and J ends lost 4 bases and 1 base respectively, with 9 bases between them. Germline V lookup: CDR1 SGDLS, CDR2 YYNGEE. CDR3 length: 15 residues. The CDR3 nucleotides are TGTGCCAGCAGCAAAACAGGGTCTGGGGCCAACGTCCTGACTTTC. Its protein product is CASSKTGSGANVLTF.

The V call is TRBV19, the J call TRBJ2-6, with D possibly TRBD1 on 5 matching bases. V lost 7 bases and J lost 0, with 10 bases in between. This CDR3 comprises 15 residues. CDR1 and CDR2 (germline): LNHDA, SQIVND (reference sequence). CDR3 in DNA: TGTGCCAGTAAACAGGACCCCTCTGGGGCCAACGTCCTGACTTTC. Protein product: CASKQDPSGANVLTF.

This sequence joins TRBV9 and TRBJ2-1; TRBD2 agrees at 8 bases. The J segment lost 12 bases and the V segment lost 4 bases, leaving 12 bases of the junction unmatched. Looked up from germline, CDR1 is SGDLS and CDR2 is YYNGEE. The CDR3 sequence is 14 residues long. CDR3 sequence reads: CASSRMATGGWQFF. DNA for the CDR3: TGTGCCAGCAGCAGAATGGCGACGGGAGGGTGGCAGTTCTTC.

The chain employs TRBV15 and TRBJ1-5; D possibly corresponds to TRBD1 (6 bases). CDR3 size: 17 residues. Germline-derived CDR1 and CDR2 are LNHNV and YYDKDF (reference sequence). V was shortened by 0 bases and J by 0 bases, with 12 bases between the two germline ends. The CDR3 loop reads CATSRDPPGDSNQPQHF. CDR3 in DNA: TGTGCCACCAGCAGAGACCCCCCAGGGGATAGCAATCAGCCCCAGCATTTT.

The rearrangement links TRBV25-1 to TRBJ1-5; D gene uncertain. This CDR3 spans 15 amino acids. In germline, CDR1 is MGHDK, CDR2 SYGVNS. V was shortened by 2 bases and J by 7 bases, with 15 bases between the two germline ends. The CDR3 protein is CASSEGKSRGQPQHF. In DNA form, the CDR3 reads TGTGCCAGCAGTGAAGGTAAGTCTCGAGGGCAGCCCCAGCATTTT.

J is TRBJ1-3 and V is TRBV2, with D possibly being TRBD1 (6 bases). The CDR3 contains 15 residues. V lost 8 bases and J 4 bases, leaving 18 bases between the germline ends. From germline, CDR1 is SNHLY and CDR2 FYNNEI. CDR3 coding DNA: TGTGCCAGCGGGGAGGGACAATCTTACGGAAACACCATATATTTT. As protein: CASGEGQSYGNTIYF.

V usage is TRBV5-1 and J usage is TRBJ2-7; perhaps TRBD1 as D (6 bases). CDR1 SGHRS and CDR2 YFSETQ come from the germline V gene. V lost 4 bases and J lost 2, with 10 bases in between. CDR3 length equals 13 residues. DNA for the CDR3: TGCGCCAGCAGCCCACAGGGAACCTACGAGCAGTACGTC. Residues: CASSPQGTYEQYV.

This clone appeared a single time. V gene TRBV18 combines with J gene TRBJ2-7; a weak D match, TRBD1 (5 bases). Trimming cost V 3 bases and J 6 bases, with 9 bases left between them. The CDR3 consists of 12 residues. CDR1 and CDR2 from the germline V gene are KGHSH and LQKENI. CDR3 nucleotide sequence: TGTGCCAGCTCACCTGACAGTGCCGAGCAGTACTTC. Protein sequence: CASSPDSAEQYF.